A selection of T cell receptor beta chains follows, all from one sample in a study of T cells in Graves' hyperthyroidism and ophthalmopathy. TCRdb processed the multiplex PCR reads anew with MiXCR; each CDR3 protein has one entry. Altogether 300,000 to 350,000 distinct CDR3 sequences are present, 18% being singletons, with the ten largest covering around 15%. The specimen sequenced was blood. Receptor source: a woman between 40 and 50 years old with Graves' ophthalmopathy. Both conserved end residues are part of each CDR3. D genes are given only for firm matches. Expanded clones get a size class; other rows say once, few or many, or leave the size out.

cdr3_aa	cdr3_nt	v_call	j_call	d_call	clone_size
CASSLWGANTGELFF	TGTGCCAGCAGTTTATGGGGGGCGAACACCGGGGAGCTGTTTTTT	TRBV27	TRBJ2-2	NA	many
CAISPQTSGSGEQYF	TGTGCCATCAGTCCCCAAACTAGCGGGAGTGGCGAGCAGTACTTC	TRBV10-3	TRBJ2-7	TRBD2	many
CASRPGGRPQHF	TGTGCCAGCCGCCCCGGGGGGCGGCCCCAGCATTTT	TRBV6-2/TRBV6-3	TRBJ1-5	NA	many
CASSGGGGTEAFF	TGTGCCAGTAGTGGGGGAGGTGGCACTGAAGCTTTCTTT	TRBV19	TRBJ1-1	NA	many
CASSLSGQNEQFF	TGTGCCAGCAGTTTATCGGGACAAAATGAGCAGTTCTTC	TRBV27	TRBJ2-1	NA	many
CASSFLGNEQYF	TGTGCCAGCAGTTTTTTGGGCAACGAGCAGTACTTC	TRBV27	TRBJ2-7	NA	many
CASSFRVPGAGELFF	TGTGCCAGCAGTTTTAGGGTGCCGGGGGCCGGGGAGCTGTTTTTT	TRBV12-3/TRBV12-4	TRBJ2-2	NA	many
CAWSEVGDRGYEQYF	TGTGCCTGGAGTGAGGTAGGGGACAGGGGCTACGAGCAGTACTTC	TRBV30	TRBJ2-7	TRBD1	many
CASSEQVAEGYTF	TGTGCCAGCAGTGAACAGGTCGCTGAGGGCTACACCTTC	TRBV6-1	TRBJ1-2	NA	NA
CASSLGRSGVQPQHF	TGTGCCAGCAGCTTGGGTAGGTCAGGGGTTCAGCCCCAGCATTTT	TRBV5-8	TRBJ1-5	NA	many
CASSGAGNTIYF	TGTGCCAGCAGTGGAGCTGGAAACACCATATATTTT	TRBV6-1	TRBJ1-3	NA	many
CASSRLGQAYEQYF	TGTGCCAGCAGTCGGCTGGGACAGGCCTACGAGCAGTACTTC	TRBV6-1	TRBJ2-7	TRBD1	NA
CASSGRATEAFF	TGTGCCAGCAGCGGACGGGCCACTGAAGCTTTCTTT	TRBV6-1	TRBJ1-1	NA	NA
CASSQGQLNQPQHF	TGTGCCAGCAGCCAAGGACAGTTAAATCAGCCCCAGCATTTT	TRBV4-2	TRBJ1-5	NA	many
CASSYFPGELFF	TGTGCCAGCAGTTACTTCCCCGGGGAGCTGTTTTTT	TRBV6-2/TRBV6-3	TRBJ2-2	NA	many
CAISRDRGNSAGELFF	TGTGCCATCAGCAGAGATCGCGGGAACTCTGCGGGGGAGCTGTTTTTT	TRBV15	TRBJ2-2	NA	few
CASSSLGLAYEQSF	TGTGCCAGCAGTTCCCTGGGACTAGCATACGAGCAGTCCTTC	TRBV12-3/TRBV12-4	TRBJ2-7	TRBD2	few
CATSRGGTGEETQYF	TGTGCCACCAGTCGCGGGGGGACGGGAGAAGAGACCCAGTACTTC	TRBV24-1	TRBJ2-5	TRBD2	many
CASSAPGREEQYF	TGTGCCAGCAGCGCCCCCGGACGGGAAGAGCAGTACTTC	TRBV7-9	TRBJ2-7	NA	many
CASSLGAAGGTDTQYF	TGCGCCAGCAGCTTGGGAGCGGCAGGGGGCACAGATACGCAGTATTTT	TRBV5-1	TRBJ2-3	NA	many
CASASRPDGRSTQYF	TGTGCCAGTGCCTCCCGGCCGGACGGAAGGAGTACCCAGTACTTC	TRBV19	TRBJ2-5	NA	many
CSVQRTGGPGEQYF	TGCAGTGTGCAGAGGACAGGGGGCCCCGGCGAGCAGTACTTC	TRBV20-1	TRBJ2-7	TRBD1	many